This T cell receptor (beta chain) was captured in a study of regulatory T cells in long-lasting Graves disease. Arm-PCR of CDR3 regions with iRepertoire HTBI primers generated TCR beta libraries. TCRdb independently ran MiXCR on the multiplex PCR reads; one entry per CDR3 protein. Of 390,000 or so distinct CDR3 sequences detected, about 23% appear once; the ten largest clones hold approximately 28%. The time point denotes: persistent/refractory GD, antithyroid drugs over 5 years with positive TRAb. The TCR library was made from RNA that had been extracted from PBMCs in TRIzol. This clonotype showed up just a few times. V lost 2 bases to trimming and J lost 0 bases, with 14 bases between them. The germline V gene encodes CDR1 SGHRS and CDR2 YFSETQ. CDR3 length: 17 amino acids.

The sequence came from a woman between 35 and 50 years old with Graves disease. Source: peripheral blood mononuclear cells (PBMCs), taken when the disease was refractory, from a patient treated with antithyroid drugs. This chain connects TRBV5-1 to TRBJ1-4, with D perhaps matching TRBD1 (5 bases). CDR3 sequence: CASSLVGGLATNEKLFF. CDR3 coding DNA: TGCGCCAGCAGCTTAGTCGGGGGTTTAGCAACTAATGAAAAACTGTTTTTT.